The 5 T cell receptor beta chains presented below share a single source sample, sequenced in a study of T-cell memory formation after mild COVID-19. TCRdb redid the calling of the 5' RACE reads with MiXCR, one entry per CDR3 protein. The sample lists roughly 250,000 distinct CDR3 sequences, over 15% occurring once. The sequenced sample consisted of PBMCs or a T cell subset sorted from them (not recorded which). The receptors shown here come from a man between 18 and 29 years old who had mild COVID-19 (a few samples of this study predate the infection). Cell type and time point are not known.

The chain employs TRBV4-1 and TRBJ1-5; 8 nucleotides align to TRBD1. V was pared by 1 base and J by 5 bases, with 7 bases of the junction left unmatched. The CDR3 contains 16 residues. The germline CDR1 and CDR2 sequences are MGHRA and YSYEKL. The CDR3 region has the DNA TGCGCCAGCAGCCAAGGCTATGGACAGGGCGATCAGCCCCAGCATTTT. Translated, it gives CASSQGYGQGDQPQHF.

The chain couples TRBV12-3 or TRBV12-4 to TRBJ2-7; 7 positions match TRBD1. The junction had 11 bases not matched to a gene; V was cut back by 3 bases and J by 3 bases. CDR3 length: 16 amino acids. In nucleotides, the CDR3 is TGTGCCAGCAGTTTCGGATGGACAGGTTCAAACTACGAGCAGTACTTC. Translating it yields CASSFGWTGSNYEQYF.

This chain uses TRBV7-2 with TRBJ2-1; D unclear. V lost 5 bases and J lost 8, with 16 bases in between. The CDR3 spans 14 residues. Germline CDR1 and CDR2: SGHTA and FQGNSA. The CDR3 loop is CASSLGPTVYEQFF. The DNA of the CDR3 is TGTGCCAGCAGCCTCGGACCTACGGTATATGAGCAGTTCTTC.

The V call is TRBV6-2 or TRBV6-3, the J call TRBJ2-7; maybe TRBD1 (6 bases). The CDR3 totals 13 residues. Germline V gene sequence: CDR1 MNHEY, CDR2 SVGEGT. The germline V and J ends were trimmed by 4 bases and 2 bases, with 9 bases remaining between them. Here the CDR3 DNA reads TGTGCCAGCAGTTCCGGGACACCCTACGAGCAGTACGTC. It translates to CASSSGTPYEQYV.

The genes are TRBV5-1 and TRBJ2-5; 10 bases agree with TRBD1. V dropped 2 bases and J dropped 5; count of bases not matched to a gene: 9. This CDR3 is built from 16 residues. Germline loops: CDR1 SGHRS, CDR2 YFSETQ. CDR3 nucleotide sequence: TGCGCCAGCAGCTTACTTCCGGGACAGGGGAAGGAGACCCAGTACTTC. Translation gives CASSLLPGQGKETQYF.